These T cell receptor beta chains were read from a single sample in a study of blood T cell repertoires in COVID-19. Clones were read by immunoSEQ multiplex PCR, and TCRdb kept only the in-frame ones, dropping some. Counted here are roughly 150,000 clones, approximately 84% occurring once; the ten biggest clones make up about 5.3%. The sample comprised PBMCs or T cells enriched from blood (not recorded which). These receptor sequences come from a middle-aged woman with acute COVID-19. Both conserved end residues are part of each CDR3. The D gene is left open where the match is weak. A clone size is listed for some rows: how often the clone was seen (once, few, many), or a class if it is expanded.

V: TRBV5-1; D: .; J: TRBJ2-2; size: once; CDR3: CASSLLSDTGELFF; DNA: TGCGCCAGCAGCTTACTTAGTGACACCGGGGAGCTGTTTTTT
V: TRBV5-8; D: .; J: TRBJ1-2; size: .; CDR3: CASSALQGDYGYTF; DNA: TGTGCCAGCAGCGCGTTACAAGGAGACTATGGCTACACCTTC
V: TRBV19; D: TRBD2; J: TRBJ2-3; size: .; CDR3: CASSPGGAGGTDTQYF; DNA: TGTGCCAGTAGTCCCGGCGGGGCGGGAGGCACAGATACGCAGTATTTT
V: TRBV6-5; D: TRBD2; J: TRBJ2-1; size: .; CDR3: CASSYSTREGYNEQFF; DNA: TGTGCCAGCAGTTACTCGACCCGGGAGGGCTACAATGAGCAGTTCTTC
V: TRBV7-9; D: .; J: TRBJ1-4; size: .; CDR3: CASSFQEKLFF; DNA: TGTGCCAGCAGCTTTCAGGAAAAACTGTTTTTT
V: TRBV5-1; D: .; J: TRBJ1-3; size: few; CDR3: CASSSTGSEGTIYF; DNA: TGCGCCAGCAGCTCGACAGGTTCTGAGGGGACCATATATTTT
V: TRBV13; D: .; J: TRBJ1-1; size: .; CDR3: CASGNGMNTEAFF; DNA: TGTGCCAGCGGTAACGGGATGAACACTGAAGCTTTCTTT
V: TRBV6-5; D: TRBD2; J: TRBJ2-1; size: .; CDR3: CASRLGTSGRDEQFF; DNA: TGTGCCAGCAGGCTAGGGACTAGCGGGAGAGATGAGCAGTTCTTC
V: TRBV21-1; D: .; J: TRBJ1-5; size: .; CDR3: CASSKETGGFFLSNQPQHF; DNA: TGTGCCAGCAGCAAAGAAACAGGGGGCTTCTTCCTAAGCAATCAGCCCCAGCATTTT
V: TRBV14; D: .; J: TRBJ2-5; size: .; CDR3: CASSQGGWLGTQYF; DNA: TGTGCCAGCAGCCAAGGCGGGTGGTTGGGGACCCAGTACTTC
V: TRBV19; D: TRBD2; J: TRBJ2-2; size: .; CDR3: CASTQKGGSRVTGELFF; DNA: TGTGCCAGTACCCAAAAGGGCGGGAGTCGGGTCACCGGGGAGCTGTTTTTT
V: TRBV12-5; D: .; J: TRBJ2-5; size: .; CDR3: CASGSPIVGLQAETQYF; DNA: TGTGCTAGTGGTTCCCCAATAGTCGGACTTCAAGCGGAGACCCAGTACTTC
V: TRBV6-5; D: .; J: TRBJ2-3; size: .; CDR3: CASNPGGQPTDTQYF; DNA: TGTGCCAGTAACCCGGGTGGACAGCCCACAGATACGCAGTATTTT
V: TRBV28; D: .; J: TRBJ1-5; size: .; CDR3: CASSLESPPSQPQHF; DNA: TGTGCCAGCAGTCTAGAAAGCCCCCCTAGTCAGCCCCAGCATTTT
V: TRBV9; D: TRBD2; J: TRBJ2-3; size: once; CDR3: CASSGTNTDTQYF; DNA: TGTGCCAGCAGTGGGACTAACACAGATACGCAGTATTTT
V: TRBV6-2/TRBV6-3; D: TRBD2; J: TRBJ2-5; size: .; CDR3: CASSWTSGRPETQYF; DNA: TGTGCCAGCAGTTGGACTAGCGGGAGGCCCGAGACCCAGTACTTC
V: TRBV20-1; D: .; J: TRBJ1-2; size: .; CDR3: CSASSRSDGYTF; DNA: TGCAGTGCTAGTTCGCGATCTGATGGCTACACCTTC
V: TRBV6-5; D: .; J: TRBJ2-1; size: .; CDR3: CASSYQTLSGRAQFF; DNA: TGTGCCAGCAGTTACCAAACGCTGAGCGGGCGTGCTCAGTTCTTC
V: TRBV11-1; D: .; J: TRBJ2-6; size: .; CDR3: CASSPGLSGANVLTF; DNA: TGTGCCAGCAGCCCCGGACTCTCTGGGGCCAACGTCCTGACTTTC